This TCR beta chain appears in the sequencing data of a study of blood T cell repertoires in COVID-19. The V end lost 4 bases, the J end lost 3 bases, and 13 bases lay between the germline ends. This CDR3 has 14 amino acids. Germline CDR1 MNHEY, CDR2 SVGAGI. The protocol was immunoSEQ multiplex PCR, while the TCRdb copy is restricted to in-frame clones and leaves out a portion. The sample carries 30,000 to 40,000 clones, approximately 89% recorded once. Sequenced material: peripheral blood. This rearrangement joins TRBV6-5 to TRBJ2-7; D not resolved. The clonotype comes from a man aged 45 to 65 with active COVID-19. The CDR3: CASSSVAPFYEQYF. The DNA for the CDR3 is TGTGCCAGCAGTTCTGTGGCCCCCTTCTACGAGCAGTACTTC.